This TCR beta chain comes out of a study of T cell repertoires in ileal Crohn's disease. TCRdb's copy holds only in-frame clones and misses some; the assay was immunoSEQ multiplex PCR. The sample lists thousands of clones, under 70% occurring once. CDR1 is LNHNV, CDR2 YYDKDF, per germline (reference sequence). CDR3 length equals 16 residues. Trimming removed 0 bases from V and 7 bases from J, with 15 bases in between. This receptor was obtained from an adult with Crohn's disease. J is TRBJ2-2 and V is TRBV15; D possibly corresponds to TRBD1 (6 bases). Material for sequencing was ileal tissue. The CDR3 bases are TGTGCCACCAGCAGAGATCGCAGGGGACCTTACGGGGAGCTGTTTTTT. It translates to CATSRDRRGPYGELFF.